This T cell receptor beta chain originates from a study of HIV-infected patients and healthy controls. All unsorted peripheral T cells were captured because whole blood was used without fractionation. Nine to ten uninfected healthy donors were sampled as controls, four sampled twice about 14 weeks apart. Around 500 ng RNA was reverse transcribed with alpha and beta constant-region primers. Alpha and beta chain libraries were made separately by chain-specific third strand synthesis with multiplexing indices. MiXCR, applied by TCRdb to the 5' RACE reads, yields one record per CDR3 protein. The sample yields over 15,000 distinct CDR3 sequences, over 9% seen once. Relative to its sample, this clonotype is medium-sized. Its antigen remains unidentified. Study observations and caveats: Healthy controls shared more CDR3 sequences between individuals than HIV-infected patients did. HIV+ repertoires were severely depleted of MAIT alpha-chain CDR3s, unlike healthy controls. The seeming recovery of the Gini index after therapy in HIV-infected patients vanished in size-matched data.

V lost 4 bases, J lost 4 bases, and 6 bases stayed unmatched. CDR3 length: 15 residues. Germline V CDR1 and CDR2: SGHNT, YYREEE (reference sequence). This TCR was sampled from an adult in good health. Sample: blood. The chain recombines TRBV5-4 with TRBJ1-2; 11 bases map to TRBD1. In DNA, the CDR3 is TGTGCCAGCAGCCTGAGGACAGGGGGCATCTATGGCTACACCTTC. It translates to CASSLRTGGIYGYTF.